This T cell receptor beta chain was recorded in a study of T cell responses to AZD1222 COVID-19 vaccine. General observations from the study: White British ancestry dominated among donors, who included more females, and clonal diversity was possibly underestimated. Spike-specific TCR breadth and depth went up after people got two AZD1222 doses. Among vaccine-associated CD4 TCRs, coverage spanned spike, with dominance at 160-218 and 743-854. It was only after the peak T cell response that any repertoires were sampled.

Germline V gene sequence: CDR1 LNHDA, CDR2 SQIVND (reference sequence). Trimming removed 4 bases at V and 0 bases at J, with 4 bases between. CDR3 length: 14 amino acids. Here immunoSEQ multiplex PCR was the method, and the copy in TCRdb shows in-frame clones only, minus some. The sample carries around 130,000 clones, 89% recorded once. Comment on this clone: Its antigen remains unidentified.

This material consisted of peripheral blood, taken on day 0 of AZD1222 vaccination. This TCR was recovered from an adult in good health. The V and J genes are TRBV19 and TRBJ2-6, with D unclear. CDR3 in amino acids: CASSSASGANVLTF. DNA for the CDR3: TGTGCCAGTAGTAGTGCCTCTGGGGCCAACGTCCTGACTTTC.